What follows are 21 T cell receptor beta chains derived from one specimen sequenced in a study of blood T cells in healthy people across ages. Combining a sample-barcoded 5' primer with a J-beta primer mix, a second PCR ran for 7 to 11 cycles. TCRdb itself ran the 5' RACE reads through MiXCR, one entry per CDR3 protein. The data show fewer than 2 million distinct CDR3 sequences, roughly two fifths seen once. Sequencing used blood. Every receptor here comes from a human donor in good health.

J is TRBJ2-7 and V is TRBV6-2 or TRBV6-3; the D gene could be TRBD1 or TRBD2 (5 bases each). TRBJ2-5 matches the DNA end more closely, so the J call is doubtful. CDR1 is MNHEY and CDR2 is SVGEGT in the germline V gene. The CDR3 extends over 13 amino acids. CDR3 amino acids: CASSRIWGETQYF. The CDR3 coding sequence is TGTGCCAGCAGCCGAATATGGGGGGAGACCCAGTACTTC.

V is TRBV7-9 and J is TRBJ1-1, with 7 bases lining up with TRBD1. Per germline, CDR1 SEHNR and CDR2 FQNEAQ (reference sequence). The junction had 7 bases not matched to a gene; V was cut back by 4 bases and J by 8 bases. The CDR3 is 13 residues long. The CDR3, as DNA: TGTGCCAGCAGCTGGACAGGCGAAAACGAAGCTTTCTTT. Translated: CASSWTGENEAFF. The whole variable domain, filled in from reference TRBV7-9 and TRBJ1-1, reads DTGVSQNPRHKITKRGQNVTFRCDPISEHNRLYWYRQTLGQGPEFLTYFQNEAQLEKSRLLSDRFSAERPKGSFSTLEIQRTEQGDSAMYLCASSWTGENEAFFGQGTRLTVV.

This clonotype was seen a handful of times. The genes are TRBV20-1 and TRBJ2-5, with 11 nucleotides matching TRBD2. V shed 3 bases and J 2 bases; nucleotides not matched to a gene: 2. Germline CDR1 reads DFQATT; CDR2 reads SNEGSKA (reference sequence). The CDR3 totals 14 residues. The CDR3 sequence is CSASPSGGQETQYF. DNA for the CDR3: TGCAGTGCTAGCCCTAGCGGGGGGCAAGAGACCCAGTACTTC.

CDR3 in amino acids: CASSSAVGGQRRETQYF. As DNA, the CDR3 is TGTGCCAGCAGCTCAGCAGTAGGGGGACAGAGACGAGAGACCCAGTACTTC. The chain employs TRBV7-9 and TRBJ2-5; TRBD1 agrees at 7 bases. Trimming cost V 4 bases and J 4 bases; bases outside gene matches: 15. The germline gives CDR1 SEHNR, CDR2 FQNEAQ (reference sequence). The CDR3 runs to 17 residues.

This clonotype came up once. The chain has TRBV20-1 and TRBJ1-5, with TRBD1 matching 7 bases. In germline, CDR1 is DFQATT, CDR2 SNEGSKA (reference sequence). The CDR3 has 14 amino acids. V gave up 4 bases and J gave up 3 bases; unmatched junction bases: 6. CDR3 sequence reads: CSANGGGNNQPQHF. The CDR3 coding sequence is TGCAGTGCTAACGGAGGGGGCAACAATCAGCCCCAGCATTTT.

The chain carries TRBV7-2 and TRBJ1-1; D may be TRBD1 (6 bases). Germline-derived CDR1 and CDR2 are SGHTA and FQGNSA. Trimming took 3 bases from V and 2 from J, leaving 10 bases between them. The CDR3 loop spans 14 amino acids. CDR3 region: CASSLSRGNTEAFF. The CDR3 nucleotides are TGTGCCAGCAGCTTGAGCAGGGGAAACACTGAAGCTTTCTTT.

The chain recombines TRBV6-1 with TRBJ1-1; D is uncertain. The CDR3 extends over 15 amino acids. Deletions cut 6 bases from V and 5 bases from J, with 19 bases between. CDR1 and CDR2 (germline): MNHNS, SASEGT. CDR3 sequence reads: CASSPYPRRGTEAFF. The CDR3 nucleotides read TGTGCCAGCAGCCCTTACCCCCGACGGGGAACTGAAGCTTTCTTT.

Only a few counts were recorded for this clonotype. This chain links TRBV15 with TRBJ1-5, with D uncertain. CDR1 is LNHNV and CDR2 is YYDKDF in the germline V gene (reference sequence). Trimming removed 0 bases from V and 3 bases from J, with 12 bases in between. This CDR3 is 16 amino acids long. The CDR3 reads CATSRDRWAYNQPQHF. DNA for the CDR3: TGTGCCACCAGCAGAGATCGGTGGGCATACAATCAGCCCCAGCATTTT.

This clonotype showed up just once. The rearrangement uses TRBV14 and TRBJ1-2; no reliable D call. The CDR3 covers 14 residues. V was pared by 5 bases and J by 4 bases, with 14 bases between. Germline V gives CDR1 SGHDN, CDR2 FVKESK. In DNA, the CDR3 is TGTGCCAGCAGCTATCAAAGGTCCCTCTATGGCTACACCTTC. Translating it yields CASSYQRSLYGYTF.

This sequence joins TRBV10-3 and TRBJ2-5; weak D call: TRBD1 (7 bases). The germline V gene encodes CDR1 ENHRY and CDR2 SYGVKD. Trimming removed 9 bases at V and 2 bases at J, with 16 bases between. This CDR3 contains 14 residues. DNA of the CDR3: TGTGCCATAGGGGGGAACAGGGGACAAGAGACCCAGTACTTC. Translation gives CAIGGNRGQETQYF.

The CDR3 region is CASSLTHMNEQYF. CDR3 DNA sequence: TGTGCCAGCAGCTTAACCCATATGAACGAGCAGTACTTC. The gene calls are TRBV5-6 and TRBJ2-5; no definite D call. The J call is uncertain, as TRBJ2-7 better fits the DNA end. This CDR3 is 13 amino acids long. Germline-derived CDR1 and CDR2 are SGHDT and YYEEEE.

The chain links TRBV3-1 to TRBJ1-1; a weak D match, TRBD1 (6 bases). CDR1 and CDR2 from the germline V gene are LGHDT and YNNKEL (reference sequence). This CDR3 is 14 amino acids long. The V end lost 2 bases, the J end lost 4 bases, and 11 bases lay between the germline ends. CDR3 coding DNA: TGTGCCAGCAGCCAAAGAACAGGGAGCACTGAAGCTTTCTTT. This sequence encodes CASSQRTGSTEAFF.

As for this clonotype: This clone may be a read error of a much larger clone one base away. The chain joins TRBV11-2 to TRBJ2-1, with D unclear. Germline CDR1 SGHAT, CDR2 FQNNGV. This CDR3 is built from 14 residues. V dropped 0 bases and J dropped 4 bases, with 7 bases sitting between them. The chain's CDR3 is CASSLELEYNEQFF. The CDR3 region has the DNA TGTGCCAGCAGCTTAGAGCTGGAATACAATGAGCAGTTCTTC.

The V gene is TRBV28, the J gene TRBJ2-4; D is perhaps TRBD1 (5 bases). Trimming removed 8 bases at V and 0 bases at J, with 11 bases between. CDR3 length: 14 residues. The germline V gene has CDR1 MDHEN and CDR2 SYDVKM. The CDR3 region is CASRRDLAKNIQYF. Written as DNA, the CDR3 is TGTGCCAGCCGCAGGGATCTAGCCAAAAACATTCAGTACTTC. The full variable domain, in which reference TRBV28 and TRBJ2-4 provide the parts outside the CDR3, is DVKVTQSSRYLVKRTGEKVFLECVQDMDHENMFWYRQDPGLGLRLIYFSYDVKMKEKGDIPEGYSVSREKKERFSLILESASTNQTSMYLCASRRDLAKNIQYFGAGTRLSVL.

The chain is built from TRBV5-5 and TRBJ2-6; possible D gene TRBD1, 5 bases. Trimming stripped 4 bases from V and 0 bases from J, with 11 bases between. Germline V lookup: CDR1 SGHKS, CDR2 YYEKEE (reference sequence). The CDR3 is 16 residues long. Here the CDR3 DNA reads TGTGCCAGCAGCCGAGACAGTACCTCTGGGGCCAACGTCCTGACTTTC. Residues: CASSRDSTSGANVLTF.

The chain employs TRBV6-2 or TRBV6-3 and TRBJ1-2; D not certain. The CDR3 covers 13 residues. V lost 0 bases to trimming and J lost 1 base, with 3 bases between them. Germline values: CDR1 MNHEY, CDR2 SVGEGT. The CDR3 is CASSYSINYGYTF. The CDR3 coding sequence is TGTGCCAGCAGTTACTCAATTAACTATGGCTACACCTTC.

This clonotype appeared a few times. The CDR3 reads CATSGPRVSAYEQYF. In DNA form, the CDR3 reads TGTGCCACCAGCGGCCCCAGGGTTTCGGCCTACGAGCAGTACTTC. This sequence joins TRBV15 and TRBJ2-7; maybe TRBD1 (5 bases). Germline V lookup: CDR1 LNHNV, CDR2 YYDKDF (reference sequence). The CDR3 runs 15 residues. Between the trimmed V and J ends, which lost 5 bases and 2 bases, there was a span of 16 bases.

The table lists this clonotype with a few counts. The rearrangement joins TRBV20-1 to TRBJ1-4, with D tentatively TRBD1 (5 bases). Germline V lookup: CDR1 DFQATT, CDR2 SNEGSKA (reference sequence). Trimming cost V 2 bases and J 8 bases, with 18 bases left between them. The CDR3 runs 15 residues. Written as DNA, the CDR3 is TGCAGTGCTAGACATGGGACCTCACTCCGGGAAAAACTGTTTTTT. Protein sequence: CSARHGTSLREKLFF.

The chain links TRBV10-3 to TRBJ2-1; D might be TRBD2 (6 bases). The CDR3 consists of 14 residues. V was shortened by 0 bases and J by 5 bases, with 8 bases between the two germline ends. Germline assignment: CDR1 ENHRY and CDR2 SYGVKD. CDR3 region: CAISESKRDNEQFF. The CDR3 DNA reads TGTGCCATCAGTGAGTCGAAGCGGGACAATGAGCAGTTCTTC.

This sequence joins TRBV7-6 and TRBJ2-1; 7 nucleotides match TRBD1. Germline CDR1 is SGHVS and CDR2 is FNYEAQ. J gave up 8 bases and V 5 bases, and 6 bases lay outside the gene matches. This CDR3 spans 13 amino acids. CDR3 in amino acids: CASSPDRVHEQFF. CDR3 bases: TGTGCCAGCAGCCCAGACAGGGTCCATGAGCAGTTCTTC.

This clonotype was seen a few times. Here the CDR3 reads CSVEHNYGYTF. The CDR3 DNA follows: TGCAGCGTTGAGCATAACTATGGCTACACCTTC. This rearrangement joins TRBV29-1 to TRBJ1-2; D gene uncertain. The V end was cut by 3 bases, the J end by 1 base, with 3 bases between. The CDR3 covers 11 residues. CDR1 is SQVTM, CDR2 ANQGSEA, per germline.